The text below deals with one T cell receptor (beta chain). Tregs were sorted as CD4+CD25+CD127-/low cells. TCRdb fed the 5' RACE reads into MiXCR, producing one record per CDR3 protein. This sample yields about 12,000 distinct CDR3 sequences, of which roughly half are seen a single time; more than 10% belongs to the top ten. Germline loops: CDR1 DFQATT, CDR2 SNEGSKA (reference sequence). CDR3 length: 14 amino acids. V lost 6 bases to trimming and J lost 0 bases, with 12 bases between them. J is TRBJ2-1 and V is TRBV20-1; D gene uncertain. The sequence was obtained from a female donor with breast cancer. The sequencing input was tumor-infiltrating Tregs sorted from the breast tumor. As DNA, the CDR3 is TGCAGTGCGGGCGGCAGGTACTCCTACAATGAGCAGTTCTTC. Protein: CSAGGRYSYNEQFF.